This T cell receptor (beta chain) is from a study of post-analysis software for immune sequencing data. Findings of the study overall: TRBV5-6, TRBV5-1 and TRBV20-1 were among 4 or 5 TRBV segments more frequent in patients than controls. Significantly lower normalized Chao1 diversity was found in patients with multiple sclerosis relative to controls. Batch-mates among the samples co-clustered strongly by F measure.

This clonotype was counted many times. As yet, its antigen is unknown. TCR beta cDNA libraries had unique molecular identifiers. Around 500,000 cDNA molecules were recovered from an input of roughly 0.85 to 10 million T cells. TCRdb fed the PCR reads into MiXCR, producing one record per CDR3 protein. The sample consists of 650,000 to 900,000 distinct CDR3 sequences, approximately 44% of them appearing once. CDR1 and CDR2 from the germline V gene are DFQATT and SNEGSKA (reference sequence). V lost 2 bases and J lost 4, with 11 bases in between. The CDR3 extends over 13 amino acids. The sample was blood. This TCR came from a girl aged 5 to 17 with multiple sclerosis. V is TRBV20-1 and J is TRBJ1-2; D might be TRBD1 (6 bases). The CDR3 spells CSARLQGGYGYTF. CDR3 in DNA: TGCAGTGCTAGATTACAGGGAGGCTATGGCTACACCTTC.